This T cell receptor beta chain was documented in a study of blood T cell repertoires in COVID-19 (TCRdb year 2020). About the full investigation: Collaborator samples came from the United States, Italy and Spain and covered acute and convalescent phases of COVID-19. The dataset comprised deeply sampled blood TCRbeta repertoires from subjects exposed to, actively infected with, or recovered from COVID-19. The repertoires were released in a freely available public database intended as a resource for research on the immune response to SARS-CoV-2. Where available, HLA class I and class II types were taken from metadata supplied by the sample provider and were not determined by assay-based typing. Nearly every sample came with metadata listing a de-identified subject ID, COVID-19 status, age in years and sex. The samples were drawn from two sources: the first 160 participants of the ongoing ImmuneRACE study, and 1,000 to 1,500 subjects contributed by 6 global collaborators. The prospective study material was composed of cDNA or gDNA derived from T cells, B-cell-depleted T cells, or PBMCs. What the work shows at the level of the full study, not this receptor alone: The amount of clinical and demographic metadata varied by source and participant and was provided uncurated.

CDR1 and CDR2 are read off the germline V gene (reference sequence) as SEHNR and FQNEAQ. The V end gives up 5 bases and the J end 5 bases, leaving 9 bases in the junction not matched to a gene. From the cysteine up to the phenylalanine, the CDR3 has a length of 16 residues. Only CDR3 DNA is held: 48 bases, read in frame from base 1. Each collaborating institution followed its own protocols to collect whole blood in K2EDTA tubes. For TCRbeta analysis, collaborators shipped samples in one of three forms: frozen whole blood, isolated PBMCs, or DNA extracted from either of those sample types. The immunoSEQ Assay, a bias-controlled multiplex PCR, was used to amplify TCRbeta CDR3 regions from genomic DNA. Regarding the original processing steps: Nucleated cell counts per sample were estimated from amplification of reference gene primers within the assay. Sequence reads were collapsed and filtered to measure the absolute abundance of every unique TCRbeta CDR3 rearrangement. Productive Simpson clonality was computed per sample as the square root of Simpson's diversity index over productive rearrangements. TCRdb re-hosts the immuneACCESS table, in-frame sequences only. Its copies lack some clones; in the studies checked, an unresolved V gene accounts for under half of them, and the cause for the rest is not known. V, J and clone size are taken as reported in that table, and D and trimming were inferred from the DNA itself. This sample has about 42,000 clones in its table, and roughly 79% of those were observed once. The ten largest account for 25% to 40% of the sample.

Turning to this clone: It lacks a known antigen. It has no much larger one-base neighbor in the sample; base qualities were not kept.

This clonotype originated in a woman aged 80 or over with acute or convalescent COVID-19. The sample taken for sequencing was peripheral blood. The rearranged chain carries TRBV7-9 and TRBJ2-5; 12 bases in the junction line up with TRBD2. Here the CDR3 is given as CASSNVLAGGGETQYF. The DNA sequence reads TGTGCCAGCAGCAACGTGCTAGCGGGAGGGGGGGAGACCCAGTACTTC.